This passage covers 18 T cell receptor beta chains from one sample sequenced in a study of glioma-infiltrating T cells. TCR alpha and beta CDR3 regions were amplified from RNA using iRepertoire nested multiplex PCR. Each CDR3 protein is one row after TCRdb ran MiXCR on the multiplex PCR reads. The table includes over 90,000 distinct CDR3 sequences, roughly 30% detected once. The sequencing input was glioma tissue, nonneoplastic brain tissue, or PBMCs (not recorded which). The receptors come from a human donor with low-grade glioma or glioblastoma, undergoing nonglioma brain surgery, or in good health (not recorded which).

This clonotype was picked up many times. The chain carries TRBV4-3 and TRBJ1-2; D is perhaps TRBD1 (6 bases). Germline values: CDR1 LGHNA, CDR2 YSLEER. With 2 bases removed from V and 4 bases from J, the gap between germline ends came to 14 bases. CDR3 length: 15 residues. DNA of the CDR3: TGCGCCAGCAGCCAAAATGGCAGGGGAGGCTATGGCTACACCTTC. Encoded protein: CASSQNGRGGYGYTF.

This clonotype was observed a few times. This chain uses TRBV2 with TRBJ1-2; a possible D gene is TRBD1 (6 bases). The CDR3 covers 14 residues. Trimming took 6 bases from V and 6 from J, leaving 17 bases between them. The germline V gene has CDR1 SNHLY and CDR2 FYNNEI. The CDR3 DNA follows: TGTGCCAGCAGAAATACGGGGGGCGTACATGGCTACACCTTC. As protein: CASRNTGGVHGYTF.

The chain has TRBV11-2 and TRBJ2-1; 10 positions agree with TRBD2. This CDR3 is built from 15 residues. CDR1 is SGHAT and CDR2 is FQNNGV in the germline V gene. V trimming: 4 bases; J trimming: 2 bases; junction bases outside the gene matches: 2. CDR3 loop: CASSWSGGAYNEQFF. As DNA, the CDR3 is TGTGCCAGCAGCTGGAGCGGGGGGGCCTACAATGAGCAGTTCTTC.

This rearrangement joins TRBV5-6 to TRBJ2-7; D is perhaps TRBD2 (5 bases). V was cut by 4 bases and J by 3 bases, with 17 bases left in between. CDR3 length: 15 residues. The germline V gene encodes CDR1 SGHDT and CDR2 YYEEEE. CDR3 in amino acids: CASSNLASLRYEQYF. The CDR3 bases are TGTGCCAGCAGCAATCTAGCTTCCCTCCGCTACGAGCAGTACTTC. Using reference TRBV5-6 and TRBJ2-7 for the parts outside the CDR3, the full variable domain is DAGVTQSPTHLIKTRGQQVTLRCSPKSGHDTVSWYQQALGQGPQFIFQYYEEEERQRGNFPDRFSGHQFPNYSSELNVNALLLGDSALYLCASSNLASLRYEQYFGPGTRLTVT.

This clonotype showed up many times. The J gene is TRBJ2-3, the V gene TRBV6-1; the D call may be TRBD1 or TRBD2 (5 bases each). From germline, CDR1 is MNHNS and CDR2 SASEGT. V was shortened by 6 bases and J by 3 bases, with 16 bases between the two germline ends. CDR3 size: 15 residues. The CDR3 reads CASRKAPWGTDTQYF. The CDR3 nucleotides read TGTGCCAGCAGGAAGGCCCCCTGGGGGACAGATACGCAGTATTTT.

Concerning this clonotype: The junction departs from germline at one end; a sequencing error may be responsible. The chain carries TRBV2 and TRBJ2-7; TRBD1 matches 9 bases. The CDR3 totals 13 residues. Per germline, CDR1 SNHLY and CDR2 FYNNEI. The DNA for the CDR3 is TGCGCCAGCAACGGACAGGGGTTGAGTGAGCAGTACTTC. Amino acids: CASNGQGLSEQYF. Based on the CDR3 plus reference TRBV2 and TRBJ2-7, the full variable domain is EPEVTQTPSHQVTQMGQEVILRCVPISNHLYFYWYRQILGQKVEFLVSFYNNEISEKSEIFDDQFSVERPDGSNFTLKIRSTKLEDSAMYFCASNGQGLSEQYFGPGTRLTVT.

The rearrangement links TRBV12-3 or TRBV12-4 to TRBJ1-2; tentatively, D is TRBD1 (6 bases). Trimming stripped 8 bases from V and 4 bases from J, with 14 bases between. CDR3 length: 13 amino acids. CDR3 in DNA: TGTGCCAGCGGGATCGGGGGCCGCTATGGCTACACCTTC. Its translation is CASGIGGRYGYTF.

This clonotype was detected many times. The rearrangement links TRBV7-3 to TRBJ1-2; 7 positions agree with TRBD1. Germline trimming cut 5 bases from V and 6 bases from J; bases unmatched to any gene: 6. The CDR3 runs 13 residues. Germline V CDR1 and CDR2: SGHTA, FQGTGA. In DNA form, the CDR3 reads TGTGCCAGCAGCCGCCAGGGGGAGGATGGCTACACCTTC. Translating it yields CASSRQGEDGYTF.

This clonotype was seen repeatedly, ten times or more. The gene calls are TRBV28 and TRBJ2-1; D uncertain. The CDR3 contains 13 residues. The ends were cut back, 5 bases at V and 4 bases at J, with 9 bases in the middle. Germline assignment: CDR1 MDHEN and CDR2 SYDVKM. The CDR3 reads CASSSRLYNEQFF. CDR3 in DNA: TGTGCCAGCAGTAGCAGACTTTACAATGAGCAGTTCTTC.

In the case of this clonotype: Relative to the germline gene, one junction end is altered; a read error may explain this. This chain uses TRBV28 with TRBJ1-3, with D maybe TRBD1 (5 bases). CDR1 and CDR2 from the germline V gene are MDHEN and SYDVKM. The CDR3 contains 16 residues. The CDR3 nucleotides are TGTGCCAGCGGTTTAGCCCGGGACTTCTCTGGAAACACCATATATTTT. Protein: CASGLARDFSGNTIYF.

This clonotype has more than one count but fewer than ten. J is TRBJ2-1 and V is TRBV10-3; TRBD1 agrees at 7 bases. This CDR3 has 16 amino acids. V was pared by 10 bases and J by 0 bases, with 12 bases of the junction left unmatched. In germline, CDR1 is ENHRY, CDR2 SYGVKD. In DNA, the CDR3 is TGTGCCACGTACCCCAGGGACAGTGGCTCCTACAATGAGCAGTTCTTC. As protein: CATYPRDSGSYNEQFF.

The CDR3 DNA is TGCACCGCAGGGGAACAGGGAGGAGATGGCTACACCTTC. Protein product: CTAGEQGGDGYTF. The V call is TRBV29-1, the J call TRBJ1-2; a possible D gene is TRBD1 (6 bases). The V gene's germline CDR1 is SQVTM and CDR2 ANQGSEA. There are 13 residues in the CDR3.

This clonotype turned up a few times. The chain combines TRBV4-1 with TRBJ1-1; the D is unclear. There are 14 residues in the CDR3. Deletions cut 5 bases from V and 2 bases from J, with 12 bases between. Looked up from germline, CDR1 is MGHRA and CDR2 is YSYEKL. This CDR3 reads CASSSMVTNTEAFF. CDR3 coding DNA: TGCGCCAGCAGCTCTATGGTTACAAACACTGAAGCTTTCTTT.

CDR3 DNA: TGTGCCAGCAGCCAAGATAGGGGCAGGAACACTGAAGCTTTCTTT. Translated, it gives CASSQDRGRNTEAFF. The chain uses TRBV3-1 and TRBJ1-1; tentative D call: TRBD1 (5 bases). Germline loops: CDR1 LGHDT, CDR2 YNNKEL (reference sequence). Trimming stripped 0 bases from V and 1 base from J, with 9 bases between. CDR3 length: 15 amino acids.

This clonotype has a handful of counts. This chain joins TRBV12-3 or TRBV12-4 and TRBJ2-7, with unresolved D. Between the trimmed V and J ends, which lost 5 bases and 4 bases, there was a span of 24 bases. This CDR3 spans 17 amino acids. CDR3 amino acids: CASSPSFGFALHYEQYF. CDR3 sequence (DNA): TGTGCCAGCAGTCCCTCCTTCGGTTTTGCCCTCCATTACGAGCAGTACTTC.

This clonotype has a count of ten or more. The chain joins TRBV28 to TRBJ1-6; 9 positions agree with TRBD1. Germline V gene lookup returns CDR1 MDHEN and CDR2 SYDVKM. With 6 bases clipped from V and 9 bases from J, the junction kept 9 bases outside the gene matches. The CDR3 runs to 15 residues. The DNA of the CDR3 is TGTGCCAGCAGCTTTCAACAGGGGGCTGCTTCACCCCTCCACTTT. Translated, it gives CASSFQQGAASPLHF. Full variable domain (rest looked up from reference TRBV28 and TRBJ1-6): DVKVTQSSRYLVKRTGEKVFLECVQDMDHENMFWYRQDPGLGLRLIYFSYDVKMKEKGDIPEGYSVSREKKERFSLILESASTNQTSMYLCASSFQQGAASPLHFGNGTRLTVT.

The chain employs TRBV14 and TRBJ1-2; D not certain. CDR3 length equals 14 residues. V was trimmed by 6 bases and J by 8 bases, leaving 19 bases between them. Germline CDR1 and CDR2: SGHDN and FVKESK. The CDR3 region has the DNA TGTGCCAGCAGTCCATACCGATTCGGGAGCGGCTACACCTTC. This translates into CASSPYRFGSGYTF.

This clonotype was detected many times. V gene TRBV3-1 combines with J gene TRBJ1-2; D not certain. V was pared by 1 base and J by 8 bases, with 8 bases between. The CDR3 is 12 amino acids. Germline V gene data show CDR1 as LGHDT and CDR2 as YNNKEL (reference sequence). CDR3 bases: TGTGCCAGCAGCCAAGGTTATCTCGGCTACACCTTC. Protein product: CASSQGYLGYTF.